This T cell receptor (beta chain) was recorded in a study of beta chain features in type 1 diabetes. The study reverse transcribed the entire isolated RNA, so it sequenced expressed TCRB transcripts. Here immunoSEQ multiplex PCR was the method, and the copy in TCRdb shows in-frame clones only, minus some. The sample yields approximately 250,000 clones, about a tenth seen once. This clone has more than one count but fewer than ten. The antigen is not known. Broader study findings: For Type 1 diabetes patients, all four CD4+ subsets carried TCRB CDR3s that were moderately but significantly shorter.

The CDR3 is 11 amino acids. Germline values: CDR1 MDHEN, CDR2 SYDVKM. Trimming took 6 bases from V and 12 from J, leaving 12 bases between them. Material: naive CD4+ T cells from blood. This clonotype was sampled from a young man with type 1 diabetes. The rearrangement joins TRBV28 to TRBJ2-1, with D possibly matching TRBD1 (5 bases). The CDR3 DNA reads as TGTGCCAGCAGCCCCCTAGGGGTGCAGTTCTTC. Amino acid sequence: CASSPLGVQFF.